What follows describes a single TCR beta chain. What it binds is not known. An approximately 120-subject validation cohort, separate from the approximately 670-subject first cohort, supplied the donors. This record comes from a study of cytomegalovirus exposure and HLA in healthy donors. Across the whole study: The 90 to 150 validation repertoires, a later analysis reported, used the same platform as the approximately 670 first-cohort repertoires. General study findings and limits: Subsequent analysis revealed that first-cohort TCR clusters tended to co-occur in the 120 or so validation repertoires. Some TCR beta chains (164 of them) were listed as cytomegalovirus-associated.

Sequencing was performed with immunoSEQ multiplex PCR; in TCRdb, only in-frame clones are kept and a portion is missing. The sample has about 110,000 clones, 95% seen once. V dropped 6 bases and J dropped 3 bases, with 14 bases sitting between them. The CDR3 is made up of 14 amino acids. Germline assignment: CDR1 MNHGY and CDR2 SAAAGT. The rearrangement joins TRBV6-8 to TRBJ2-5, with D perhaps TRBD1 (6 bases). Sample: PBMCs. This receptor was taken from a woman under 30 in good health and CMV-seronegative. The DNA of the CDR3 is TGTGCCAGCAGCCCTCCGGGACAAGAAGAGACCCAGTACTTC. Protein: CASSPPGQEETQYF.